This T cell receptor beta chain was captured in a study of T cells in Graves' hyperthyroidism and ophthalmopathy. Overall study findings and caveats: In the analysis, a 13 V-J model separated ophthalmopathy from stable hyperthyroidism. Blood shared most expanded thyroid clonotypes above 0.001.

Amplification of TCR beta CDR3 regions was performed using RNA transcripts as template. The HTBI primer set served for first-round RT-PCR of the TCR CDR3. Each CDR3 protein gets one entry after TCRdb re-called the multiplex PCR reads with MiXCR. The profile shows some 500,000 distinct CDR3 sequences, approximately 25% of them singletons. The CDR3 is made up of 16 amino acids. Trimming cost V 4 bases and J 5 bases; bases outside gene matches: 10. CDR1 and CDR2 (germline): MGHDK, SYGVNS. This clonotype has just a few counts. Its antigen is not known. Sequenced input: blood. The TCR originated in a woman in her 30s with Graves' ophthalmopathy. The chain couples TRBV25-1 to TRBJ1-5, with TRBD1 matching over 8 bases. CDR3 region: CASSAGKTGGDQPQHF. CDR3 in DNA: TGTGCCAGCAGTGCGGGGAAAACAGGGGGAGATCAGCCCCAGCATTTT.